This TCR beta chain stems from a study of blood T cell repertoires in COVID-19. Background on the study: Researchers got acute and convalescent COVID-19 samples from the United States, Italy and Spain. Nucleic acid was either cDNA or gDNA, and it came from T cells, B-cell-depleted T cells, or PBMCs.

As originally analysed: Amplification of reference gene primers was used by the study to estimate nucleated cell counts. TCRdb's table, derived via immunoSEQ multiplex PCR, lists solely in-frame clones and lacks some. V and J calls and clone size are as listed in that table; D and trimming were resolved from the DNA. The sample yields roughly 30,000 clones, around 90% seen once. CDR3 length: 14 residues. Germline values: CDR1 LNHDA, CDR2 SQIVND (reference sequence). V lost 3 bases and J lost 6; bases outside the gene matches: 5. This clonotype originated in a man aged 60-69 years with active COVID-19. The chain recombines TRBV19 with TRBJ2-7; 10 nucleotides align to TRBD1. Sequenced material: peripheral blood. The CDR3 nucleotides read TGTGCCAGTAGTATGGGACAGGGGAGACGCGAGCAGTACTTC. This sequence encodes CASSMGQGRREQYF.